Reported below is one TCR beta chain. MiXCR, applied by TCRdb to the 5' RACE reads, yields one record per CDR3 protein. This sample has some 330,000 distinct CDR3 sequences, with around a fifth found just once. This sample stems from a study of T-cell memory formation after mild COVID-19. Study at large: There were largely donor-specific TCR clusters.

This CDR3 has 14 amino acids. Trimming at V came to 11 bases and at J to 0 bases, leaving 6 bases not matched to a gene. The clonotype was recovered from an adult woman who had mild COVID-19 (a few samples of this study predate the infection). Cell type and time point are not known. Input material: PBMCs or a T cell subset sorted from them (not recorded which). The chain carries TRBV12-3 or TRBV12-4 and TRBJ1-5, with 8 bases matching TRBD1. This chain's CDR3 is CASDREGSNQPQHF. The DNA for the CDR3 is TGTGCCTCGGACAGGGAAGGTAGCAATCAGCCCCAGCATTTT.